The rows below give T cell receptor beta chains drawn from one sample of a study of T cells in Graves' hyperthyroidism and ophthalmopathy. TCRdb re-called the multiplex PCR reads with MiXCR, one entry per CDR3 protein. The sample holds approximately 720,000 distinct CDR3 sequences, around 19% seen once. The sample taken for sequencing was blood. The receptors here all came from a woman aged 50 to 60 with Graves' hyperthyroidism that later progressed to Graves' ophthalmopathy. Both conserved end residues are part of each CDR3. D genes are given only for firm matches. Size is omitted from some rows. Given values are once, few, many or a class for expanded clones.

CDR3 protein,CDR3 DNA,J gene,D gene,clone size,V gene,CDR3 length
CASSGPGQLRIYNSPLHF,TGTGCCAGCAGTGGGCCAGGACAGTTACGAATCTATAATTCACCCCTCCACTTT,TRBJ1-6,NA,many,TRBV2,18
CASSFGSGANVLTF,TGTGCCAGCAGTTTCGGCTCTGGGGCCAACGTCCTGACTTTC,TRBJ2-6,NA,few,TRBV27,14
CASSTRDPDRWGQPQHF,TGTGCCAGCAGTACCCGGGACCCGGACCGATGGGGGCAGCCCCAGCATTTT,TRBJ1-5,NA,many,TRBV12-3/TRBV12-4,17
CASSLETWMNTEAFF,TGTGCCAGCAGCTTGGAAACATGGATGAACACTGAAGCTTTCTTT,TRBJ1-1,NA,few,TRBV5-4,15
CSASLGAGSNQPQHF,TGCAGTGCTAGTTTGGGGGCAGGAAGCAATCAGCCCCAGCATTTT,TRBJ1-5,NA,few,TRBV20-1,15
CASSQRQGYGYTF,TGCGCCAGCAGCCAACGACAGGGGTATGGCTACACCTTC,TRBJ1-2,TRBD1,NA,TRBV4-1,13
CASSLGRTRQGVHGELFF,TGTGCCAGCAGCTTAGGTCGGACGCGACAGGGGGTACACGGGGAGCTGTTTTTT,TRBJ2-2,TRBD1,NA,TRBV7-3,18
CASSFHLGQGRNQPQHF,TGTGCCAGCAGCTTTCACCTAGGACAGGGTAGGAATCAGCCCCAGCATTTT,TRBJ1-5,TRBD1,many,TRBV7-9,17
CASGRGQGSPLHF,TGTGCCAGTGGACGGGGACAGGGATCACCCCTCCACTTT,TRBJ1-6,TRBD1,many,TRBV9,13
CASSLGETGSNQPQHF,TGTGCCAGCAGCTTAGGCGAGACAGGTTCTAATCAGCCCCAGCATTTT,TRBJ1-5,NA,NA,TRBV7-2,16
CASSLAGPRGGYTF,TGTGCCAGCAGCTTAGCGGGCCCTCGGGGTGGCTACACCTTC,TRBJ1-2,NA,few,TRBV11-2,14
CASSLLGQFGGRGEQFF,TGTGCCAGCAGCCTTCTGGGACAGTTCGGCGGGCGGGGGGAGCAGTTCTTC,TRBJ2-1,NA,NA,TRBV7-9,17
CASSLTGSDYNEQFF,TGTGCCAGCAGCTTAACTGGCAGCGACTACAATGAGCAGTTCTTC,TRBJ2-1,NA,many,TRBV7-3,15
CASSERDLETQYF,TGTGCCAGCAGTGAAAGGGACCTTGAGACCCAGTACTTC,TRBJ2-5,NA,many,TRBV2,13
CASSPGAPPYQPQHF,TGTGCCAGCAGTCCAGGCGCCCCCCCGTACCAGCCCCAGCATTTT,TRBJ1-5,NA,few,TRBV6-2/TRBV6-3,15
CSAIGRKNTGELFF,TGCAGTGCTATAGGACGGAAGAACACCGGGGAGCTGTTTTTT,TRBJ2-2,NA,many,TRBV20-1,14
CASSPFLRATNEKLFF,TGTGCCAGCAGCCCCTTTTTGAGGGCAACTAATGAAAAACTGTTTTTT,TRBJ1-4,NA,NA,TRBV7-9,16
CASSGWDRGVYEQYF,TGTGCCAGCAGCGGGTGGGACAGGGGCGTCTACGAGCAGTACTTC,TRBJ2-7,TRBD1,many,TRBV7-9,15
CASSLGAGGTDAQYF,TGCGCCAGCAGCTTAGGAGCGGGGGGCACAGATGCGCAGTATTTT,TRBJ2-3,TRBD2,NA,TRBV5-1,15
CASSFEGQETQYF,TGTGCCAGCAGCTTCGAGGGCCAAGAGACCCAGTACTTC,TRBJ2-5,NA,many,TRBV11-2,13
CASHGTGGPSSYEQYF,TGCGCCAGCCACGGGACAGGGGGCCCGAGCTCCTACGAGCAGTACTTC,TRBJ2-7,TRBD1,few,TRBV5-1,16
CASREQGSHYGYTF,TGTGCCAGCAGAGAACAAGGGAGCCACTATGGCTACACCTTC,TRBJ1-2,NA,NA,TRBV2,14
CASFQGGTGELFF,TGTGCCAGTTTCCAGGGGGGCACCGGGGAGCTGTTTTTT,TRBJ2-2,NA,few,TRBV6-1,13
CSATGEGSWYGYTF,TGCAGTGCTACAGGGGAGGGTTCCTGGTATGGCTACACCTTC,TRBJ1-2,NA,few,TRBV20-1,14
CASSSRVYLEAFF,TGTGCCAGCAGTTCCCGTGTTTATCTTGAAGCTTTCTTT,TRBJ1-1,NA,few,TRBV6-2/TRBV6-3,13
CASTSRGPQHF,TGTGCCAGCACCTCTCGTGGGCCCCAGCATTTT,TRBJ1-5,NA,many,TRBV6-2/TRBV6-3,11
CASSQVGVGETQYF,TGTGCCAGCAGCCAAGTGGGGGTAGGGGAGACCCAGTACTTC,TRBJ2-5,NA,NA,TRBV3-1,14
CASSPGGGPDTQYF,TGTGCCAGCAGTCCGGGGGGGGGCCCAGATACGCAGTATTTT,TRBJ2-3,TRBD2,many,TRBV12-3/TRBV12-4,14
CASSLQGMAYYGYTF,TGTGCCAGCAGTTTACAAGGGATGGCATACTATGGCTACACCTTC,TRBJ1-2,NA,NA,TRBV27,15
CASRRTSAEQYF,TGTGCCAGCAGAAGGACCTCCGCCGAGCAGTACTTC,TRBJ2-7,NA,NA,TRBV6-2/TRBV6-3,12
CASSPFRDSNQPQHF,TGCGCCAGCAGTCCCTTTCGGGACAGCAATCAGCCCCAGCATTTT,TRBJ1-5,NA,few,TRBV4-1,15
CASSPPVAEQFF,TGTGCCAGCTCACCACCCGTCGCTGAGCAGTTCTTC,TRBJ2-1,NA,many,TRBV18,12
CSARDRTFYEQYF,TGCAGTGCTAGAGATCGCACTTTCTACGAGCAGTACTTC,TRBJ2-7,NA,many,TRBV20-1,13
CASSLEVSSYEQYF,TGTGCCAGCAGCCTCGAAGTTAGCTCCTACGAGCAGTACTTC,TRBJ2-7,NA,NA,TRBV6-1,14
CASVTRPDSREYEQYF,TGTGCCAGCGTTACCCGGCCGGACTCCCGGGAGTACGAGCAGTACTTC,TRBJ2-7,NA,NA,TRBV7-8,16
CSAEPVSGTQYF,TGCAGTGCTGAGCCGGTTTCCGGGACGCAGTATTTT,TRBJ2-3,NA,NA,TRBV20-1,12
CASSSGQGLQETQYF,TGTGCCAGCAGTTCGGGACAGGGTCTACAAGAGACCCAGTACTTC,TRBJ2-5,TRBD1,many,TRBV27,15
CASSLRGLSGANVLTF,TGTGCCAGCAGCTTACGGGGCCTCTCTGGGGCCAACGTCCTGACTTTC,TRBJ2-6,NA,NA,TRBV7-3,16
CASSLAGGVVADTQYF,TGCGCCAGCAGCTTGGCCGGGGGGGTTGTCGCAGATACGCAGTATTTT,TRBJ2-3,TRBD2,many,TRBV5-1,16
CASRPLRTDTQYF,TGTGCCAGCAGACCTCTGCGCACAGATACGCAGTATTTT,TRBJ2-3,NA,NA,TRBV6-2/TRBV6-3,13
CASSPRGFNEQFF,TGTGCCAGCAGCCCCAGGGGTTTCAATGAGCAGTTCTTC,TRBJ2-1,NA,many,TRBV3-1,13
CAISEREGGNYGYTF,TGTGCCATCAGTGAGCGGGAGGGGGGGAACTATGGCTACACCTTC,TRBJ1-2,NA,NA,TRBV10-3,15